One sample yielded the 31 T cell receptor beta chains listed below, sequenced in a study of blood T cell repertoires in COVID-19. Here immunoSEQ multiplex PCR was the method, and the copy in TCRdb shows in-frame clones only, minus some. Among about 200,000 clones, about 83% were seen once, and the ten largest hold around 7.3%. Sequenced material: peripheral blood. The receptors originated from a woman in her forties or fifties with active or convalescent COVID-19.

V is TRBV28 and J is TRBJ1-4; 11 nucleotides match TRBD1. CDR1 is MDHEN and CDR2 is SYDVKM in the germline V gene. CDR3 size: 17 residues. The trim removed 6 bases at V and 8 bases at J, leaving 14 bases unmatched. The CDR3 sequence: CASRPSGQGESGEKLFF. CDR3 DNA: TGTGCCAGCAGACCCTCGGGACAGGGGGAATCGGGCGAAAAACTGTTTTTT. The full variable domain, rest sourced from reference TRBV28 and TRBJ1-4, is DVKVTQSSRYLVKRTGEKVFLECVQDMDHENMFWYRQDPGLGLRLIYFSYDVKMKEKGDIPEGYSVSREKKERFSLILESASTNQTSMYLCASRPSGQGESGEKLFFGSGTQLSVL.

DNA for the CDR3: TGTGCCAGCAGCTTAGTCTCAGGGACCGGGGAGCTGTTTTTT. Translated: CASSLVSGTGELFF. This chain uses TRBV7-8 with TRBJ2-2; D possibly corresponds to TRBD1 (5 bases). V was trimmed by 1 base and J by 5 bases, leaving 8 bases between them. Germline V gives CDR1 SGHVS, CDR2 FQNEAQ. The CDR3 runs to 14 residues.

The chain combines TRBV27 with TRBJ1-2, with TRBD1 identical over 7 bases. The CDR3 has 14 residues. V gave up 3 bases and J gave up 7 bases; unmatched junction bases: 8. Germline V gene data show CDR1 as MNHEY and CDR2 as SMNVEV (reference sequence). This CDR3 reads CASSFRGLMGGYTF. Here the CDR3 DNA reads TGTGCCAGCAGTTTTAGGGGGCTCATGGGTGGCTACACCTTC.

The gene calls are TRBV4-2 and TRBJ2-2, with 7 positions matching TRBD2. Trimming removed 0 bases from V and 6 bases from J; junction bases left unmatched: 7. CDR1 LGHNA and CDR2 YNFKEQ come from the germline V gene. The CDR3 is made up of 16 amino acids. This chain's CDR3 is CASSQDWTRRAGELFF. CDR3 sequence (DNA): TGTGCCAGCAGCCAAGATTGGACTAGAAGGGCCGGGGAGCTGTTTTTT.

In its sample, this clone was seen once. The V call is TRBV19, the J call TRBJ2-1, with D perhaps TRBD2 (6 bases). The CDR3 has 14 amino acids. CDR1 is LNHDA, CDR2 SQIVND, per germline (reference sequence). V lost 1 base and J lost 10, with 14 bases in between. DNA of the CDR3: TGTGCCAGTAGTATAGCCCTCCCCGGAGGGGAGCAGTTCTTC. Translation: CASSIALPGGEQFF.

The chain carries TRBV2 and TRBJ2-7; D perhaps matches TRBD2 (6 bases). From germline, CDR1 is SNHLY and CDR2 FYNNEI. The CDR3 is made up of 14 amino acids. The ends were cut back, 7 bases at V and 5 bases at J, with 18 bases in the middle. CDR3 nucleotides: TGTGCCAGCAATTACCTGCGGGGTGAGGACGAGCAGTACTTC. Translation gives CASNYLRGEDEQYF.

V is TRBV7-2 and J is TRBJ2-7; the match to TRBD2 covers 7 bases. Germline CDR1 and CDR2: SGHTA and FQGNSA. CDR3 length: 15 residues. With V trimmed by 5 bases and J by 7 bases, 14 bases remained unmatched. CDR3 region: CASSPSRDYGEEQYF. CDR3 nucleotides: TGTGCCAGCAGCCCATCCCGGGACTATGGGGAGGAGCAGTACTTC.

This clone occurred once. The rearrangement links TRBV27 to TRBJ1-1, with TRBD1 as a possible D gene (6 bases). V was pared by 0 bases and J by 3 bases, with 11 bases between. The CDR3 runs to 15 residues. Germline V gives CDR1 MNHEY, CDR2 SMNVEV (reference sequence). CDR3 sequence: CASSLSDRRHTEAFF. The CDR3 bases are TGTGCCAGCAGTTTATCCGACAGGAGGCACACTGAAGCTTTCTTT.

V usage is TRBV5-4 and J usage is TRBJ1-3; TRBD1 aligns across 8 bases. This CDR3 contains 14 residues. The trim removed 4 bases at V and 4 bases at J, leaving 4 bases unmatched. The V gene's germline CDR1 is SGHNT and CDR2 YYREEE (reference sequence). CDR3: CASSVTGAGNTIYF. The CDR3 DNA sequence: TGTGCCAGCAGCGTGACAGGGGCGGGAAACACCATATATTTT.

V and J are TRBV9 and TRBJ1-3; tentative D call: TRBD1 (6 bases). Germline loops: CDR1 SGDLS, CDR2 YYNGEE. This CDR3 contains 15 residues. Deletions cut 4 bases from V and 0 bases from J, with 11 bases between. The CDR3 spells CASSIGQLSGNTIYF. The CDR3 coding sequence is TGTGCCAGCAGCATTGGACAGCTCTCTGGAAACACCATATATTTT.

The J gene is TRBJ1-2, the V gene TRBV2; TRBD1 is a possible D gene (6 bases). Looked up from germline, CDR1 is SNHLY and CDR2 is FYNNEI. Trimming cost V 4 bases and J 8 bases, with 20 bases left between them. The CDR3 has 15 amino acids. This CDR3 is CASSVGTSGPRGYTF. CDR3 sequence (DNA): TGTGCCAGCAGTGTAGGGACATCGGGGCCTCGCGGCTACACCTTC.

This clone was counted between two and nine times. This CDR3 reads CASSSLMNTEAFF. The CDR3, as DNA: TGTGCCAGCAGCTCCCTAATGAACACTGAAGCTTTCTTT. The genes are TRBV11-2 and TRBJ1-1; D ambiguous. Trimming stripped 4 bases from V and 0 bases from J, with 6 bases between. Germline CDR1 reads SGHAT; CDR2 reads FQNNGV. This CDR3 has 13 residues.

CDR3 in DNA: TGTGCCAGCAGTTACGGGGCAGCCTCCTACAATGAGCAGTTCTTC. This translates into CASSYGAASYNEQFF. The J gene is TRBJ2-1, the V gene TRBV6-6, with D perhaps matching TRBD1 (5 bases). The CDR3 has 15 amino acids. Germline CDR1 and CDR2: MNHNY and SVGAGI (reference sequence). Trimming removed 2 bases from V and 0 bases from J, with 8 bases in between.

This rearrangement joins TRBV1 to TRBJ2-7; the table's D call of TRBD2 was not tested on the DNA. TRBV1 is assigned pseudogene status. CDR3 length: 15 residues. In DNA, the CDR3 is TGCACCAGCAGCCTGATTAGCGGAACGCCCTACGAGCAGTACTTC. Translating it yields CTSSLISGTPYEQYF.

V gene TRBV29-1 combines with J gene TRBJ2-7; possible D gene TRBD1, 6 bases. V gave up 1 base and J gave up 12 bases, with 16 bases separating them. The CDR3 has 12 residues. Germline V CDR1 and CDR2: SQVTM, ANQGSEA. For the CDR3, the DNA is TGCAGCGTTGAAGGGGGGCCAGACCAGCGGTACTTC. It is translated as CSVEGGPDQRYF.

J is TRBJ2-5 and V is TRBV7-9; D is possibly TRBD2 (5 bases). Germline assignment: CDR1 SEHNR and CDR2 FQNEAQ (reference sequence). Trimming stripped 8 bases from V and 5 bases from J, with 21 bases between. The CDR3 is 15 amino acids. CDR3 amino acids: CASPRDDRARETQYF. DNA of the CDR3: TGTGCCAGCCCCCGGGATGACCGGGCAAGGGAGACCCAGTACTTC.

This chain links TRBV28 with TRBJ1-5; perhaps TRBD1 as D (6 bases). This CDR3 contains 17 residues. In germline, CDR1 is MDHEN, CDR2 SYDVKM. Trimming cost V 6 bases and J 4 bases, with 22 bases left between them. CDR3 nucleotides: TGTGCCAGCAGGGACTGGACAGACGGGCTCGGGAATCAGCCCCAGCATTTT. Its translation: CASRDWTDGLGNQPQHF.

As regards this clone: The same CDR3 is also encoded by other DNA sequences in this sample. CDR3 amino acids: CATSDPGPQETQYF. The CDR3 DNA sequence: TGTGCCACCAGTGACCCAGGGCCCCAAGAGACCCAGTACTTC. The rearrangement links TRBV24-1 to TRBJ2-5; a possible D gene is TRBD1 (5 bases). V was cut by 4 bases and J by 1 base, with 9 bases left in between. The CDR3 has 14 amino acids. Looked up from germline, CDR1 is KGHDR and CDR2 is SFDVKD.

DNA for the CDR3: TGTGCCAGCAGCTACAGGGGAGCGGGCACTGAAGCTTTCTTT. This gives the protein CASSYRGAGTEAFF. V gene TRBV5-6 combines with J gene TRBJ1-1, with 7 bases aligning to TRBD1. The CDR3 is made up of 14 amino acids. The germline V gene encodes CDR1 SGHDT and CDR2 YYEEEE. The V segment lost 3 bases and the J segment 4 bases; nucleotides outside the gene matches: 6.

V usage is TRBV9 and J usage is TRBJ2-3, with a tentative D call TRBD2 (6 bases). Trimming removed 4 bases from V and 3 bases from J, with 12 bases in between. Germline lookup yields CDR1 SGDLS and CDR2 YYNGEE. The CDR3 is 14 residues long. DNA for the CDR3: TGTGCCAGCAGCCCCGTCGGGGGTACAGATACGCAGTATTTT. Its translation: CASSPVGGTDTQYF. The full variable domain, rest sourced from reference TRBV9 and TRBJ2-3, is DSGVTQTPKHLITATGQRVTLRCSPRSGDLSVYWYQQSLDQGLQFLIQYYNGEERAKGNILERFSAQQFPDLHSELNLSSLELGDSALYFCASSPVGGTDTQYFGPGTRLTVL.

This clone was observed a few times. The CDR3 protein is CASSYASPSYNEQFF. The CDR3 DNA sequence: TGTGCCAGCAGTTATGCGAGTCCCTCCTACAATGAGCAGTTCTTC. This rearrangement joins TRBV28 to TRBJ2-1; D remains unclear. Germline lookup yields CDR1 MDHEN and CDR2 SYDVKM. Between the trimmed V and J ends, which lost 4 bases and 0 bases, there was a span of 10 bases. CDR3 length: 15 residues.

This clone was seen a handful of times. The chain is built from TRBV19 and TRBJ1-6, with TRBD1 matching 9 bases. The CDR3 is made up of 13 amino acids. After removal of 8 bases from V and 9 bases from J, the junction contained 5 bases not matched to a gene. Per the germline V gene, CDR1 is LNHDA and CDR2 is SQIVND (reference sequence). The CDR3 region is CASSGTGRSPLHF. CDR3 nucleotides: TGTGCCAGTTCCGGGACAGGGCGTTCACCCCTCCACTTT.

The chain couples TRBV18 to TRBJ2-1; 7 bases fit TRBD1. The CDR3 sequence is 13 residues long. Germline CDR1 is KGHSH and CDR2 is LQKENI. The J segment lost 8 bases and the V segment lost 6 bases, leaving 7 bases of the junction unmatched. The CDR3 here is CASSQITGDEQFF. In nucleotides, the CDR3 is TGTGCCAGCTCGCAGATCACAGGGGATGAGCAGTTCTTC.

The chain carries TRBV2 and TRBJ1-1; D unclear. Germline CDR1 and CDR2: SNHLY and FYNNEI. The CDR3 spans 14 residues. V lost 4 bases and J 1 base, leaving 10 bases between the germline ends. The CDR3 reads CASSGVVANTEAFF. In nucleotides, the CDR3 is TGTGCCAGCAGTGGGGTCGTAGCGAACACTGAAGCTTTCTTT.

V usage is TRBV19 and J usage is TRBJ2-2, with 7 bases matching TRBD1. In germline, CDR1 is LNHDA, CDR2 SQIVND (reference sequence). The CDR3 covers 14 residues. J gave up 5 bases and V 7 bases, and 7 bases lay outside the gene matches. CDR3 nucleotide sequence: TGTGCCAGTAATACAGGGGTTGAGACCGGGGAGCTGTTTTTT. This encodes CASNTGVETGELFF.

A single count supports this clone. The chain combines TRBV5-1 with TRBJ2-5, with 8 positions matching TRBD1. The trim removed 0 bases at V and 2 bases at J, leaving 12 bases unmatched. This CDR3 region has 18 residues. The germline gives CDR1 SGHRS, CDR2 YFSETQ. The DNA of the CDR3 is TGCGCCAGCAGCTTGGTCAAGGGCCGAGGACAGGGTCAAGAGACCCAGTACTTC. Residues: CASSLVKGRGQGQETQYF.

The chain recombines TRBV27 with TRBJ2-7; D might be TRBD2 (5 bases). Per germline, CDR1 MNHEY and CDR2 SMNVEV (reference sequence). With 6 bases removed from V and 2 bases from J, the gap between germline ends came to 14 bases. The CDR3 consists of 14 residues. CDR3 region: CASSPDGLTYEQYF. The CDR3 DNA reads as TGTGCCAGCAGCCCGGACGGACTGACCTACGAGCAGTACTTC.

The chain links TRBV3-1 (or the pseudogene TRBV3-2) to TRBJ1-2; D is unresolved. The germline CDR1 and CDR2 sequences are LGHDT and YNNKEL (reference sequence). CDR3 length: 15 residues. V shed 3 bases and J shed 1 base, with 12 bases lying between them. CDR3 sequence: CASSQGAYLNYGYTF. The CDR3 DNA reads TGTGCCAGCAGCCAGGGCGCTTACCTTAACTATGGCTACACCTTC.

V gene TRBV6-1 combines with J gene TRBJ1-1; D might be TRBD1 (6 bases). Germline CDR1 reads MNHNS; CDR2 reads SASEGT. V was shortened by 1 base and J by 3 bases, with 18 bases between the two germline ends. The length of the CDR3 is 17 residues. CDR3 nucleotides: TGTGCCAGCAGTGAAGGGGGGAGCAGGGGAGATTACACTGAAGCTTTCTTT. Amino acids: CASSEGGSRGDYTEAFF.

The J gene is TRBJ1-3, the V gene TRBV29-1; D not certain. CDR1 and CDR2 from the germline V gene are SQVTM and ANQGSEA. Trimming pared 1 base from V and 0 bases from J, leaving 10 bases between. This CDR3 comprises 15 residues. CDR3 in DNA: TGCAGCGTTGAAGGCAGGCCTCGCTCTGGAAACACCATATATTTT. It translates to CSVEGRPRSGNTIYF. Together with reference TRBV29-1 and TRBJ1-3, the CDR3 gives the full variable domain: SAVISQKPSRDICQRGTSLTIQCQVDSQVTMMFWYRQQPGQSLTLIATANQGSEATYESGFVIDKFPISRPNLTFSTLTVSNMSPEDSSIYLCSVEGRPRSGNTIYFGEGSWLTVV.

This chain joins TRBV4-1 and TRBJ2-7; TRBD2 agrees at 12 bases. From germline, CDR1 is MGHRA and CDR2 YSYEKL. The CDR3 runs 16 residues. V shed 2 bases and J 4 bases; nucleotides not matched to a gene: 6. CDR3 sequence (DNA): TGCGCCAGCAGCCAACCGACTAGCGGGAGTGCGTACGAGCAGTACTTC. It is translated as CASSQPTSGSAYEQYF.